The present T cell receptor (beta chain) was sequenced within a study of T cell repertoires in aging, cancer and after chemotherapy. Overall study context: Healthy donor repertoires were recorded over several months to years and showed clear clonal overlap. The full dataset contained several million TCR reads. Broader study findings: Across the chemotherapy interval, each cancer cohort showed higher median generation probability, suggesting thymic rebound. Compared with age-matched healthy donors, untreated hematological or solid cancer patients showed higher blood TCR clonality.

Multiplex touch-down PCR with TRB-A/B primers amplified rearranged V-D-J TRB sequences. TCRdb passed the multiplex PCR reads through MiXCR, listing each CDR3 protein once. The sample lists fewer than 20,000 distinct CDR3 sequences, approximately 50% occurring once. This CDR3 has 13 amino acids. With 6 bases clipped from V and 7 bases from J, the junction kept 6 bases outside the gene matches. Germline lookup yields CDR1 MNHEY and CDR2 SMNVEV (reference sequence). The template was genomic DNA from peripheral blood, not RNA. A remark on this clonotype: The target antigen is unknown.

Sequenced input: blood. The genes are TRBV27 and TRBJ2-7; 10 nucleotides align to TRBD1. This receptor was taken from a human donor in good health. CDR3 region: CASSRGQGNEQYF. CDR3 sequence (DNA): TGTGCCAGCAGCCGGGGACAGGGGAATGAGCAGTACTTC.